This T cell receptor beta chain was observed in a study of vaccination and CD4 T cells after COVID-19. From germline, CDR1 is DFQATT and CDR2 SNEGSKA (reference sequence). The CDR3 consists of 14 residues. V shed 3 bases, J shed 3 bases, and the junction held 5 bases outside the gene matches. Sequence data for DNA of cultured CD4+ T cells were generated by the Oncomine TCR Beta short-read assay. Each CDR3 protein is one row after TCRdb ran MiXCR on the PCR reads. The sample lists roughly 20,000 distinct CDR3 sequences; around 62% were seen once. On this clonotype: Its antigen is still unknown.

As for treatment: roughly ten-day PBMC culture with coronavirus spike peptide pools or control peptides (ViraFEST assay). This chain connects TRBV20-1 to TRBJ1-5, with 7 bases identical to TRBD1. This receptor was obtained from a human donor who received a COVID-19 vaccine. The specimen comprised CD4+ T cells from blood, cultured in vitro, sampled before SARS-CoV-2 vaccination. DNA of the CDR3: TGCAGTGCTAGGACAGGGCACTTCAATCAGCCCCAGCATTTT. Amino acid sequence: CSARTGHFNQPQHF.